These 4 T cell receptor beta chains were sequenced from one sample in a study of cytomegalovirus exposure and HLA in healthy donors. PCR primers comprised 60 Vbeta and 13 Jbeta primers. Sequencing was performed with immunoSEQ multiplex PCR; in TCRdb, only in-frame clones are kept and a portion is missing. The data hold 60,000 to 85,000 clones, with roughly four fifths observed a single time. The sample taken for sequencing was PBMCs. The receptors originated from a male donor in good health and CMV-seropositive.

J is TRBJ2-3 and V is TRBV19; TRBD2 is a possible D gene (6 bases). The CDR3 has 12 residues. Trimming stripped 10 bases from V and 6 bases from J, with 14 bases between. Germline CDR1 reads LNHDA; CDR2 reads SQIVND (reference sequence). CDR3 sequence reads: CATGGVGDTQYF. CDR3 nucleotides: TGTGCCACAGGCGGGGTAGGGGATACGCAGTATTTT.

This sequence joins TRBV5-1 and TRBJ2-3; TRBD2 agrees at 11 bases. CDR3 length: 14 residues. The trim removed 1 base at V and 6 bases at J, leaving 1 base unmatched. Germline V gives CDR1 SGHRS, CDR2 YFSETQ. For the CDR3, the DNA is TGCGCCAGCAGCTTGAGGACTAGCGGGGATACGCAGTATTTT. Protein sequence: CASSLRTSGDTQYF.

The V and J genes are TRBV18 and TRBJ1-5; 7 nucleotides align to TRBD1. V was pared by 3 bases and J by 0 bases, with 5 bases of the junction left unmatched. From germline, CDR1 is KGHSH and CDR2 LQKENI. This CDR3 region has 16 residues. CDR3 nucleotide sequence: TGTGCCAGCTCACCCCTCGGGACAGATAGCAATCAGCCCCAGCATTTT. Translation: CASSPLGTDSNQPQHF.

This clone was counted between two and nine times. The rearrangement uses TRBV5-1 and TRBJ2-7; TRBD1 matches at 7 bases. Germline V gene lookup returns CDR1 SGHRS and CDR2 YFSETQ. This CDR3 contains 17 residues. V shed 3 bases and J 1 base; nucleotides not matched to a gene: 13. The chain's CDR3 is CASSWAHRGGDSYEQYF. In nucleotides, the CDR3 is TGCGCCAGCAGCTGGGCTCACAGGGGTGGGGATTCCTACGAGCAGTACTTC.